This T cell receptor beta chain emerged from a study of blood T cell repertoires in COVID-19. This CDR3 contains 17 residues. Germline CDR1 reads LGHDT; CDR2 reads YNNKEL (reference sequence). Trimming left V 1 base short and J 0 bases short, with 13 bases between. The method was immunoSEQ multiplex PCR; TCRdb's version includes in-frame clones alone and lacks a portion of them. The data contain tens of thousands of clones, roughly 90% of them singletons. Sequencing was done on a sample of peripheral blood. This clonotype was obtained from a man in his 60s with acute or convalescent COVID-19. The chain is built from TRBV3-1 (or the pseudogene TRBV3-2) and TRBJ1-3; tentative D call: TRBD1 (5 bases). CDR3 coding DNA: TGTGCCAGCAGCCAAGTAGGGGCAGGGCACTCTGGAAACACCATATATTTT. Its translation is CASSQVGAGHSGNTIYF.